This T cell receptor beta chain stems from a study of OX40 agonist ivuxolimab in advanced cancers. The overall study: Dose-escalation subjects each had hepatocellular carcinoma, melanoma, renal cell or head and neck cancer. Study outcomes and limitations: Low clonal expansion, among the lowest seen, marked partial responders at 0.1-3.0 mg/kg. The mean number of expanded clones was higher in CD8+ T cells than in CD4+. Certain nonresponders likewise exhibited a low normalized T-cell clonal expansion.

Method: immunoSEQ multiplex PCR; TCRdb's copy keeps in-frame clones and lacks some. Among 20,000 to 30,000 clones listed, roughly 90% were seen once. With respect to this clone: The antigen remains unidentified.

The germline V gene has CDR1 SGHRS and CDR2 YFSETQ. J was trimmed by 3 bases and V by 0 bases; bases with no gene match: 5. The CDR3 totals 16 residues. The receptor's source is an adult with an advanced solid tumor such as melanoma, head and neck, liver or kidney cancer. The sequences come from CD4+ or CD8+ T cells sorted from blood, collected in a trial of the OX40 agonist ivuxolimab. This rearrangement joins TRBV5-1 to TRBJ2-1; 8 positions agree with TRBD2. The CDR3, as DNA: TGCGCCAGCAGCTTGGATTTTGCGGGGGGCTACAATGAGCAGTTCTTC. It is translated as CASSLDFAGGYNEQFF. The full variable domain, in which reference TRBV5-1 and TRBJ2-1 provide the parts outside the CDR3, is KAGVTQTPRYLIKTRGQQVTLSCSPISGHRSVSWYQQTPGQGLQFLFEYFSETQRNKGNFPGRFSGRQFSNSRSEMNVSTLELGDSALYLCASSLDFAGGYNEQFFGPGTRLTVL.